These T cell receptor beta chains were read from a single sample in a study of T cells in Graves' hyperthyroidism and ophthalmopathy. TCRdb re-called the multiplex PCR reads through MiXCR, storing one row per CDR3 protein. The sample holds hundreds of thousands of distinct CDR3 sequences; approximately 15% are singletons and the top ten take 20% to 25%. Sequences were obtained from blood. Source of these receptors: a woman aged 30 to 39 with Graves' hyperthyroidism. Both conserved end residues are part of each CDR3. Each record gives: V gene, J gene, CDR3 protein.

v_call: TRBV15
j_call: TRBJ2-3
cdr3_aa: CATSREGGTDTQYF

v_call: TRBV12-3/TRBV12-4
j_call: TRBJ2-1
cdr3_aa: CASSLAQIRNEQFF

v_call: TRBV7-6
j_call: TRBJ1-6
cdr3_aa: CASRSGEYNSPLHF

v_call: TRBV7-2
j_call: TRBJ2-7
cdr3_aa: CASSPRLGEQYF

v_call: TRBV30
j_call: TRBJ1-2
cdr3_aa: CAWRGQNYGYTF

v_call: TRBV2
j_call: TRBJ2-3
cdr3_aa: CASSDPVQGIRTDTQYF

v_call: TRBV28
j_call: TRBJ2-5
cdr3_aa: CASSEKETQYF

v_call: TRBV16
j_call: TRBJ1-4
cdr3_aa: CASSPTPGENEKLFF

v_call: TRBV20-1
j_call: TRBJ2-7
cdr3_aa: CSARTSGAYEQYF

v_call: TRBV20-1
j_call: TRBJ2-4
cdr3_aa: CSASSSLLAKNIQYF

v_call: TRBV28
j_call: TRBJ1-2
cdr3_aa: CASSTPGNYGYTF

v_call: TRBV12-3/TRBV12-4
j_call: TRBJ2-1
cdr3_aa: CASSLAGIAGFTNNEQFF

v_call: TRBV2
j_call: TRBJ2-5
cdr3_aa: CASSEFQETQYF

v_call: TRBV2
j_call: TRBJ2-1
cdr3_aa: CATLRQGNEQFF

v_call: TRBV5-5
j_call: TRBJ2-5
cdr3_aa: CASSRPGDVTRETQYF

v_call: TRBV9
j_call: TRBJ2-1
cdr3_aa: CASSLFNNEQFF

v_call: TRBV29-1
j_call: TRBJ2-2
cdr3_aa: CSVQASGTGELFF

v_call: TRBV19
j_call: TRBJ2-5
cdr3_aa: CASSMSGASEKTQYF

v_call: TRBV6-1
j_call: TRBJ1-6
cdr3_aa: CASSEATVNSPLHF

v_call: TRBV7-9
j_call: TRBJ1-4
cdr3_aa: CASRYQSNEKLFF

v_call: TRBV20-1
j_call: TRBJ2-1
cdr3_aa: CSASQLRSVRGLAGVHEQFF

v_call: TRBV28
j_call: TRBJ2-6
cdr3_aa: CASSLRVTWLSGANVLTF

v_call: TRBV6-2/TRBV6-3
j_call: TRBJ1-2
cdr3_aa: CASSYSRQLYGYTF

v_call: TRBV5-1
j_call: TRBJ2-3
cdr3_aa: CASSLAGTSGTDTQYF

v_call: TRBV18
j_call: TRBJ2-7
cdr3_aa: CASSPPPGLEQYF

v_call: TRBV10-1
j_call: TRBJ2-1
cdr3_aa: CASSHSGSFRDEQFF

v_call: TRBV7-9
j_call: TRBJ2-7
cdr3_aa: CASSYSGRSYEQYF

v_call: TRBV18
j_call: TRBJ2-5
cdr3_aa: CASSPWTGQEETQYF

v_call: TRBV7-2
j_call: TRBJ1-2
cdr3_aa: CASSLDGEAGYTF

v_call: TRBV6-1
j_call: TRBJ2-7
cdr3_aa: CASSPNGAGRDYEQYF

v_call: TRBV10-3
j_call: TRBJ2-1
cdr3_aa: CAISESGDNEQFF

v_call: TRBV6-2/TRBV6-3
j_call: TRBJ1-2
cdr3_aa: CASGTTGHYGYTF

v_call: TRBV7-2
j_call: TRBJ2-1
cdr3_aa: CASSPYLGEQFF

v_call: TRBV3-1
j_call: TRBJ2-5
cdr3_aa: CASSPGTSGRGETQYF

v_call: TRBV6-6
j_call: TRBJ2-7
cdr3_aa: CASSYGGTGGFYEQYF

v_call: TRBV2
j_call: TRBJ1-6
cdr3_aa: CASRGAYNSPLHF

v_call: TRBV18
j_call: TRBJ2-2
cdr3_aa: CASSPSAGNTGELFF

v_call: TRBV30
j_call: TRBJ2-3
cdr3_aa: CAWSVMGLSTDTQYF

v_call: TRBV6-2/TRBV6-3
j_call: TRBJ1-5
cdr3_aa: CASSYGDLAQQPQHF

v_call: TRBV6-2/TRBV6-3
j_call: TRBJ2-5
cdr3_aa: CASSWDSRSGTQYF

v_call: TRBV12-3/TRBV12-4
j_call: TRBJ1-5
cdr3_aa: CASSFQGNYQPQHF

v_call: TRBV20-1
j_call: TRBJ2-1
cdr3_aa: CSVPGLAEYNEQFF

v_call: TRBV4-2
j_call: TRBJ2-6
cdr3_aa: CASSQENRGVISGANVLTF

v_call: TRBV30
j_call: TRBJ2-3
cdr3_aa: CAWRGGILISDTQYF

v_call: TRBV20-1
j_call: TRBJ1-2
cdr3_aa: CSASGAIGYTF

v_call: TRBV28
j_call: TRBJ2-1
cdr3_aa: CASSFEADRYNEQFF